This passage covers 13 T cell receptor beta chains from one sample sequenced in a study of PD-1 blockade in classical Hodgkin lymphoma. Here immunoSEQ multiplex PCR was the method, and the copy in TCRdb shows in-frame clones only, minus some. This table holds tens of thousands of clones, 89% found once. After autologous stem cell transplantation all patients relapsed, and prior brentuximab vedotin exposure differed between cohorts. The source was peripheral blood mononuclear cells (PBMCs), collected at baseline. These receptors came from a human donor with classical Hodgkin lymphoma.

The rearrangement uses TRBV5-1 and TRBJ2-7; TRBD2 matches 8 bases. The V gene's germline CDR1 is SGHRS and CDR2 YFSETQ. This CDR3 comprises 13 residues. V dropped 5 bases and J dropped 6; count of bases not matched to a gene: 7. The DNA for the CDR3 is TGCGCCAGCAGAATCGGGAGGGCCCCCGAGCAGTACTTC. Its protein product is CASRIGRAPEQYF.

The chain combines TRBV7-9 with TRBJ1-1; 7 nucleotides agree with TRBD1. The length of the CDR3 is 17 residues. The germline CDR1 and CDR2 sequences are SEHNR and FQNEAQ (reference sequence). With V trimmed by 6 bases and J by 1 base, 14 bases remained unmatched. In nucleotides, the CDR3 is TGTGCCAGCAGGCAAAGCCAGACAGGGTTTGGGAACACTGAAGCTTTCTTT. This sequence encodes CASRQSQTGFGNTEAFF. The whole variable domain, filled in from reference TRBV7-9 and TRBJ1-1, reads DTGVSQNPRHKITKRGQNVTFRCDPISEHNRLYWYRQTLGQGPEFLTYFQNEAQLEKSRLLSDRFSAERPKGSFSTLEIQRTEQGDSAMYLCASRQSQTGFGNTEAFFGQGTRLTVV.

The genes are TRBV11-3 and TRBJ2-2; 13 positions agree with TRBD2. CDR1 SGHNT and CDR2 YENEEA come from the germline V gene. V was clipped by 5 bases and J by 4 bases; unmatched bases: 13. The CDR3 spans 19 residues. The DNA for the CDR3 is TGTGCCAGCAGCCCCGGGACTAGCGGGGATACCGCGGGCACCGGGGAGCTGTTTTTT. Encoded protein: CASSPGTSGDTAGTGELFF.

The V call is TRBV15, the J call TRBJ2-3; 10 bases are shared with TRBD2. CDR1 and CDR2 from the germline V gene are LNHNV and YYDKDF (reference sequence). V trimming: 4 bases; J trimming: 4 bases; junction bases outside the gene matches: 5. The CDR3 spans 15 residues. CDR3 nucleotide sequence: TGTGCCACCAGCAACCCGACTAGCGGGCCAGATACGCAGTATTTT. Protein sequence: CATSNPTSGPDTQYF.

V is TRBV10-1 and J is TRBJ2-7; D gene ambiguous. Trimming cost V 0 bases and J 5 bases, with 11 bases left between them. This CDR3 region has 14 residues. Per the germline V gene, CDR1 is WNHNN and CDR2 is SYGVQD (reference sequence). The CDR3: CASSESIVTNEQYF. The CDR3 DNA is TGCGCCAGCAGTGAGTCGATAGTTACCAACGAGCAGTACTTC.

The V and J genes are TRBV10-1 and TRBJ1-2, with D perhaps matching TRBD1 (6 bases). Looked up from germline, CDR1 is WNHNN and CDR2 is SYGVQD (reference sequence). V lost 4 bases to trimming and J lost 4 bases, with 10 bases between them. The CDR3 extends over 13 amino acids. CDR3 residues: CASSVTGSYGYTF. The DNA for the CDR3 is TGCGCCAGCAGTGTCACAGGGAGCTATGGCTACACCTTC.

J is TRBJ2-3 and V is TRBV28, with a tentative D call TRBD2 (6 bases). The CDR3 is 13 residues long. Trimming cost V 8 bases and J 5 bases, with 14 bases left between them. Looked up from germline, CDR1 is MDHEN and CDR2 is SYDVKM. The CDR3 is CASGRTTVDTQYF. In nucleotides, the CDR3 is TGTGCCAGCGGTCGGACTACAGTAGATACGCAGTATTTT.

CDR3 DNA: TGTGCCAGCAGATCCCGTGTGGACTCCGTCTCAGATACGCAGTATTTT. It translates to CASRSRVDSVSDTQYF. The chain links TRBV5-4 to TRBJ2-3, with TRBD2 as a possible D gene (5 bases). Trimming shortened V by 5 bases and J by 4 bases, and 20 bases separated the two germline ends. In germline, CDR1 is SGHNT, CDR2 YYREEE (reference sequence). This CDR3 has 16 residues.

The chain combines TRBV27 with TRBJ1-2; TRBD1 agrees at 7 bases. This CDR3 comprises 13 residues. J gave up 7 bases and V 10 bases, and 12 bases lay outside the gene matches. CDR1 and CDR2 (germline): MNHEY, SMNVEV (reference sequence). CDR3 in amino acids: CATGQSVRGGYTF. In nucleotides, the CDR3 is TGTGCCACGGGACAGTCGGTTCGGGGTGGCTACACCTTC.

J is TRBJ1-1 and V is TRBV7-2; 8 bases fit TRBD1. CDR3 length equals 16 residues. The V gene's germline CDR1 is SGHTA and CDR2 FQGNSA. V lost 0 bases to trimming and J lost 7 bases; unmatched junction nucleotides: 10. The CDR3 DNA is TGTGCCAGCAGCTTAGCGTTGGCAGGGGGCGGGATTGAAGCTTTCTTT. Its protein is CASSLALAGGGIEAFF.

V usage is TRBV10-3 and J usage is TRBJ2-1, with no clear D. V gave up 3 bases and J gave up 9 bases, with 9 bases separating them. The CDR3 runs 12 residues. The germline gives CDR1 ENHRY, CDR2 SYGVKD. The CDR3 DNA is TGTGCCATCAGTGAAGGTCGGTTTGAGCAGTTCTTC. This codes for CAISEGRFEQFF.

This chain connects TRBV11-2 to TRBJ2-7; D tentatively reads TRBD1 or TRBD2 (6 bases each). Trimming left V 3 bases short and J 4 bases short, with 13 bases between. This CDR3 region has 14 residues. Per the germline V gene, CDR1 is SGHAT and CDR2 is FQNNGV. The CDR3 loop reads CASSFTRGLYEQYF. The CDR3 DNA reads TGTGCCAGCAGCTTTACCCGGGGGCTTTACGAGCAGTACTTC.

The gene calls are TRBV5-1 and TRBJ1-1, with no clear D. The CDR3 has 13 residues. The V gene's germline CDR1 is SGHRS and CDR2 YFSETQ. The ends were cut back, 0 bases at V and 8 bases at J, with 11 bases in the middle. The CDR3 DNA follows: TGCGCCAGCAGCTTGGTCGGGGTACGGGAAGCTTTCTTT. Its protein is CASSLVGVREAFF.